The 2 T cell receptor beta chains below all came from one sample that was sequenced in a study of cytomegalovirus exposure and HLA in healthy donors (dated by TCRdb to the late 2010s). Libraries came from the immunoSEQ multiplex PCR assay. The multiplex PCR relied on a mix of 60 forward primers for TCR Vbeta segments and 13 reverse primers for TCR Jbeta segments. TCRdb's version of the immuneACCESS table is confined to in-frame rearrangements and falls short of the full clone set. An unresolved V gene accounts for under half of the shortfall where checked; the remainder is of unknown origin. This sample's table carries approximately 96,000 clones. The leading ten clones occupy 5.5% to 6.5% of the sample. Specimen: PBMCs. The receptors come from a girl aged 10 to 17 in good health and CMV-seropositive.

The J gene is TRBJ2-3, the V gene TRBV11-1, with D possibly matching TRBD2 (5 bases). The CDR3 extends over 15 amino acids. The V end lost 2 bases, the J end lost 1 base, and 10 bases lay between the germline ends. Germline V gene data show CDR1 as SGHAT and CDR2 as FQDESV (reference sequence). The CDR3 sequence is CASSLTSGGTDTQYF. The DNA for the CDR3 is TGTGCCAGCAGCTTAACCAGCGGAGGCACAGATACGCAGTATTTT.

As concerns this clone: Other nucleotide sequences in the sample specify the same CDR3. This rearrangement joins TRBV4-1 to TRBJ1-3; 7 positions agree with TRBD1. CDR3 size: 18 residues. CDR1 is MGHRA and CDR2 is YSYEKL in the germline V gene. V lost 0 bases and J lost 1; bases outside the gene matches: 9. In nucleotides, the CDR3 is TGCGCCAGCAGCCAAGAACCCGCAGGGGGAAGTTCTGGAAACACCATATATTTT. Translated, it gives CASSQEPAGGSSGNTIYF.